The TCR beta chain under discussion was sequenced for a study of T cells in Graves' hyperthyroidism and ophthalmopathy. Study-level findings and limits: Ophthalmopathy, as predicted by the model, came a median around 6 months after the prediction.

RNA transcripts were the template for amplifying TCR beta CDR3 regions. A first-round RT-PCR of the TCR CDR3 used the HTBI primer set. TCRdb reanalysed the multiplex PCR reads using MiXCR and keeps one entry per CDR3 protein. There are around 560,000 distinct CDR3 sequences in the sample; roughly a sixth occur only once, and 15% to 20% lies in the top ten. This clonotype was seen a few times. No antigen is known for it. This CDR3 is built from 18 residues. V was pared by 0 bases and J by 4 bases, with 10 bases of the junction left unmatched. Germline-derived CDR1 and CDR2 are MNHEY and SMNVEV (reference sequence). Recently diagnosed hyperthyroidism of less than 2 months' duration affected patients aged 18 to 65.

The chain has TRBV27 and TRBJ2-2; 8 positions agree with TRBD2. The TCR sequence derives from a woman between 18 and 30 years old with Graves' hyperthyroidism. Sequencing was performed on blood. This CDR3 is CASSLSRVSGKVTGELFF. CDR3 sequence (DNA): TGTGCCAGCAGTTTATCTAGGGTTAGCGGGAAGGTCACCGGGGAGCTGTTTTTT.